The clone carrying this TCR beta chain was counted many times. Its antigen is unknown. The data were obtained in a study of blood T cells in healthy people across ages. The ends were cut back, 6 bases at V and 10 bases at J, with 10 bases in the middle. The CDR3 runs to 12 residues. The germline gives CDR1 SGHTA, CDR2 FQGNSA. A second PCR, run for roughly 7 to 12 cycles, used a sample-barcoded 5' primer plus a J-beta primer mix. TCRdb reanalysed the 5' RACE reads using MiXCR and keeps one entry per CDR3 protein. The table has 250,000 to 300,000 distinct CDR3 sequences, 25% to 30% seen once. Broader study findings: Older age coincided with a roughly linear decline in TCR beta diversity per million T cells.

The sequenced material came from blood. The TCR sequence derives from a woman aged 70-85 years in good health. The chain recombines TRBV7-2 with TRBJ1-6; maybe TRBD1 (6 bases). The CDR3 region is CASSQGNSPLHF. The CDR3 nucleotides read TGTGCCAGCAGTCAGGGGAACTCACCCCTCCACTTT.